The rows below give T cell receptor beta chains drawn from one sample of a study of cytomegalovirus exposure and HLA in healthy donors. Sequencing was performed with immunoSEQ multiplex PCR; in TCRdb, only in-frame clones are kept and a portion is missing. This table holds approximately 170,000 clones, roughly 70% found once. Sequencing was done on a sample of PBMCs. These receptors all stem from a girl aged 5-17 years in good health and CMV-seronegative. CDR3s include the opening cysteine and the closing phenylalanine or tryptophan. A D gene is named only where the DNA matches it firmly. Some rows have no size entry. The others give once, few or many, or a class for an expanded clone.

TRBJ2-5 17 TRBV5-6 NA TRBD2 TGTGCCAGCAGCCGAACGACCGGGACTAGGGTCTCAGAGACCCAGTACTTC CASSRTTGTRVSETQYF
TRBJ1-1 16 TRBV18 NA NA TGTGCCAGCTCACCAACAGCAAGGCAAGGGAACACTGAAGCTTTCTTT CASSPTARQGNTEAFF
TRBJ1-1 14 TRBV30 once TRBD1 TGTGCCTGGACCCCCGACAGGGGCGCGACTGAAGCTTTCTTT CAWTPDRGATEAFF
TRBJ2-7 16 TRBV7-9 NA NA TGTGCCAGCAGCTTAGGCTCAAGGAGCGGAAGGTACGAGCAGTACTTC CASSLGSRSGRYEQYF
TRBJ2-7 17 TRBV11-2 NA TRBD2 TGTGCCAGCAGCTCGGCGTCTAGCGGGGCAAACTCCTACGAGCAGTACTTC CASSSASSGANSYEQYF
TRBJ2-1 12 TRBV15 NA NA TGTGCCACCAGCCGCGGATACAATGAGCAGTTCTTC CATSRGYNEQFF
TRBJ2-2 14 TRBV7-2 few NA TGTGCCAGCAGCCCCCAGCGGAGCACCGGGGAGCTGTTTTTT CASSPQRSTGELFF
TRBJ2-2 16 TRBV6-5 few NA TGTGCCAGCAGTTACTCCGGCGGGGAGAACACCGGGGAGCTGTTTTTT CASSYSGGENTGELFF
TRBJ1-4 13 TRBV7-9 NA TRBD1 TGTGCCAGCAGCTCCGACAGGGGGGAAAAACTGTTTTTT CASSSDRGEKLFF
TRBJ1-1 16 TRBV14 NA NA TGTGCCAGCAGCCCCGGGACACCGACAACGAACACTGAAGCTTTCTTT CASSPGTPTTNTEAFF
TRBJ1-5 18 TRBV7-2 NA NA TGTGCCAGCAGCTTAGGACTCCTCGATCGGAGTAGCAATCAGCCCCAGCATTTT CASSLGLLDRSSNQPQHF
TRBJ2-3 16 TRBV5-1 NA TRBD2 TGCGCCAGCAGCTTTATTAGCGGGGGACGCACAGATACGCAGTATTTT CASSFISGGRTDTQYF
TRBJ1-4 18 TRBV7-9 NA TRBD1 TGTGCCAGCAGCTTTCTTTCTCGCACGGACAGGGGGAATGAAAAACTGTTTTTT CASSFLSRTDRGNEKLFF
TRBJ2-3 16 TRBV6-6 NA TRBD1 TGTGCCAGCAGTTACGGAGAAGGGACAGCAAGGTTTACGCAGTATTTT CASSYGEGTARFTQYF
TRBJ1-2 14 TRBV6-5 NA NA TGTGCCAGCAGTTACTCTCCGGAGAACTATGGCTACACCTTC CASSYSPENYGYTF
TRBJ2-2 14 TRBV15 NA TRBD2 TGTGCCACCAGGACGGACGGGGGGTCCGGGGAGCTGTTTTTT CATRTDGGSGELFF
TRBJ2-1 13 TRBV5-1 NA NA TGCGCCAGCAGTTTCGCAGGGTACAATGAGCAGTTCTTC CASSFAGYNEQFF
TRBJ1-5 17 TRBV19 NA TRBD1 TGTGCCAGTAGTATTAACTCGGGACAGGGAAAAGTCCAGCCCCAGCATTTT CASSINSGQGKVQPQHF
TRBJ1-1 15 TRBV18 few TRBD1 TGTGCCAGCTCACTCTCCGGACAGGGACCCACTGAAGCTTTCTTT CASSLSGQGPTEAFF
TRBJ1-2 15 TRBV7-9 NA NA TGTGCCAGCAGCTCGGAGCACAGGAAAGGGGATGGCTACACCTTC CASSSEHRKGDGYTF
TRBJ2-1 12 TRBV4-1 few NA TGCGCCAGCAGCGTAACGGGAAGTGAGCAGTTCTTC CASSVTGSEQFF
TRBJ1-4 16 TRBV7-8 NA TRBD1 TGTGCCAGCAGCGCCCGTACGGGACAGGCTAATGAAAAACTGTTTTTT CASSARTGQANEKLFF
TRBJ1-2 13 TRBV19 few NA TGTGCCAGTACCCTGGGGCAGACCTATGGCTACACCTTC CASTLGQTYGYTF
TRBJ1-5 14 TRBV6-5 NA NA TGTGCCAGCAGTTTGCGGGGTCTTCATCAGCCCCAGCATTTT CASSLRGLHQPQHF
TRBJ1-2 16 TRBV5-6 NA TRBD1 TGTGCCAGCAGCTCCAATCGACAGGGCAGTTTCTATGGCTACACCTTC CASSSNRQGSFYGYTF
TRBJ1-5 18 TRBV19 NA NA TGTGCCAGTAGTATAGTCCAGGAACGGGGGGGGAGCAATCAGCCCCAGCATTTT CASSIVQERGGSNQPQHF
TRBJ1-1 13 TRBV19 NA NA TGTGCCAGTAGCAGGGGCTTGAACACTGAAGCTTTCTTT CASSRGLNTEAFF
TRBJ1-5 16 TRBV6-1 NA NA TGTGCCAGCAGTGAAAGGGCGGTCTATGCGGGGGAGCCCCAGCATTTT CASSERAVYAGEPQHF
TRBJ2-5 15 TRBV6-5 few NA TGTGCCAGCAGCCCGGTGGGCGGGACCCAAGAGACCCAGTACTTC CASSPVGGTQETQYF
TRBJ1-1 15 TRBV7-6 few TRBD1 TGTGCCAGCAGCTCTCCGGACAGGGGGCGGACTGAAGCTTTCTTT CASSSPDRGRTEAFF
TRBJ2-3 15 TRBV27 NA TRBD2 TGTGCCACCACCCTACTAGCGGGGGGGCCAGATACGCAGTATTTT CATTLLAGGPDTQYF
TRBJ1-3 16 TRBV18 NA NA TGTGCCAGCTCACCCCCCTCAGGGGTCGCTGGAAACACCATATATTTT CASSPPSGVAGNTIYF
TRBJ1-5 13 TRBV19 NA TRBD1 TGTGCCAGTAGTGACAGGGAGAGTCAGCCCCAGCATTTT CASSDRESQPQHF
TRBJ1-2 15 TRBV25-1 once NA TGTGCCAGCAGTGAACAGGCAGGGGAGGGCTATGGCTACACCTTC CASSEQAGEGYGYTF
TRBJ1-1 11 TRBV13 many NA TGTGCCAGCAGCTTAGTTGTACAGAGAACATTT CASSLVVQRTF
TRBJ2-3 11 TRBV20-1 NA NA TGCAGTGCTCCCAGTGGAGATACGCAGTATTTT CSAPSGDTQYF
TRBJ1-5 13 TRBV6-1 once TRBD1 TGTGCCAGCTCCGACAGGGCTAATCAGCCCCAGCATTTT CASSDRANQPQHF
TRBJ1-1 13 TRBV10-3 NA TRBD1 TGTGCCATCCAAGGACAGGAAAACACTGAAGCTTTCTTT CAIQGQENTEAFF
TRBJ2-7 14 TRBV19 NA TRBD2 TGTGCCAGCAGTCGGGGGGGGACTTACAATGAGCAGTACTTC CASSRGGTYNEQYF
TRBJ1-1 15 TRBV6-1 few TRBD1 TGTGCCAGCAGTGAACAGGGGGCACTTAACACTGAAGCTTTCTTT CASSEQGALNTEAFF
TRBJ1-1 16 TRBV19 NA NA TGTGCCAGTAGTATAGTTCCGGCAGGGATGGCCACTGAAGCTTTCTTT CASSIVPAGMATEAFF
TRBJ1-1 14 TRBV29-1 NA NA TGCAGCGTTGCAGGGGTTGAGGGAGGGACTGAAGCTTTCTTT CSVAGVEGGTEAFF
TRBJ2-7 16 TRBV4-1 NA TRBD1 TGCGCCAGCAGCCAAAGTCCGCAGACAGGGGCGAACGAGCAGTACTTC CASSQSPQTGANEQYF
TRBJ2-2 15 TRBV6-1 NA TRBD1 TGTGCCAGCAGTGAAGCGGACAGGGTCACCGGGGAGCTGTTTTTT CASSEADRVTGELFF
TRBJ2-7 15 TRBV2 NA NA TGTGCCAGCAGTGAGGCGTCCGCAGGAACCTACGAGCAGTACTTC CASSEASAGTYEQYF
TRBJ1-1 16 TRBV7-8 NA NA TGTGCCAGCAGCTTCGTTGGGGCAGGGGAGAACACTGAAGCTTTCTTT CASSFVGAGENTEAFF